The 27 T cell receptor beta chains listed next were all sequenced from one sample in a study of cytomegalovirus exposure and HLA in healthy donors. The PCR ran on 60 Vbeta and 13 Jbeta primers. Method: immunoSEQ multiplex PCR; TCRdb's copy keeps in-frame clones and lacks some. The table has 210,000 or so clones, approximately 87% seen once. The sequenced sample consisted of PBMCs. The receptors originated from a man younger than 40 in good health and CMV-seronegative.

J is TRBJ2-5 and V is TRBV5-1; TRBD1 might be the D (5 bases). Judging by the DNA end, TRBJ2-7 fits better; the J call may be wrong. The CDR3 runs 15 residues. The V gene's germline CDR1 is SGHRS and CDR2 YFSETQ. The CDR3 sequence is CASSLERDSPHEQYF. In DNA, the CDR3 is TGCGCCAGCAGCTTGGAAAGAGACAGCCCCCACGAGCAGTACTTC.

The rearrangement uses TRBV4-1 and TRBJ2-3, with D possibly being TRBD2 (6 bases). Germline V lookup: CDR1 MGHRA, CDR2 YSYEKL. The CDR3 totals 16 residues. Trimming shortened V by 1 base and J by 0 bases, and 11 bases separated the two germline ends. The CDR3 sequence: CASSQVVAASTDTQYF. In nucleotides, the CDR3 is TGCGCCAGCAGCCAAGTGGTAGCGGCCAGCACAGATACGCAGTATTTT.

This chain joins TRBV29-1 and TRBJ1-5, with D maybe TRBD1 (5 bases). Germline V lookup: CDR1 SQVTM, CDR2 ANQGSEA. The CDR3 loop spans 14 amino acids. CDR3 in DNA: TGCAGGACCCGGAGGGGTCTTGCCAATCAGCCCCAGCATTTT. Translated: CRTRRGLANQPQHF.

The table lists this clone with a few counts. The chain carries TRBV11-3 and TRBJ2-1; TRBD1 might be the D (5 bases). Germline lookup yields CDR1 SGHNT and CDR2 YENEEA. V shed 3 bases and J shed 6 bases, with 9 bases lying between them. This CDR3 contains 13 residues. Here the CDR3 DNA reads TGTGCCAGCAGCTTTCAGGGAACCAATGAGCAGTTCTTC. This encodes CASSFQGTNEQFF.

The chain recombines TRBV6-1 with TRBJ1-3; 9 nucleotides line up with TRBD1. This CDR3 spans 16 amino acids. The ends lost 3 bases at V and 2 bases at J; junction bases unmatched: 5. Looked up from germline, CDR1 is MNHNS and CDR2 is SASEGT. The CDR3 sequence is CASSDADRGAGNTIYF. The CDR3 nucleotides are TGTGCCAGCAGTGACGCGGACAGGGGCGCTGGAAACACCATATATTTT.

The gene calls are TRBV28 and TRBJ1-5; tentative D call: TRBD1 (5 bases). Trimming left V 5 bases short and J 4 bases short, with 18 bases between. CDR3 length equals 16 residues. Germline assignment: CDR1 MDHEN and CDR2 SYDVKM. The CDR3 here is CASSPTPQGRNQPQHF. In DNA form, the CDR3 reads TGTGCCAGCAGTCCGACCCCGCAGGGCCGAAATCAGCCCCAGCATTTT. The variable domain in full, completed from reference TRBV28 and TRBJ1-5, reads DVKVTQSSRYLVKRTGEKVFLECVQDMDHENMFWYRQDPGLGLRLIYFSYDVKMKEKGDIPEGYSVSREKKERFSLILESASTNQTSMYLCASSPTPQGRNQPQHFGDGTRLSIL.

The gene calls are TRBV29-1 and TRBJ1-1; no definite D call. Per germline, CDR1 SQVTM and CDR2 ANQGSEA. V gave up 2 bases and J gave up 1 base, with 14 bases separating them. CDR3 size: 15 residues. The CDR3 coding sequence is TGCAGCGTTGAAACCCAACACTGGGCGAACACTGAAGCTTTCTTT. Its translation: CSVETQHWANTEAFF.

The CDR3 here is CASSREGGQRYEQYF. CDR3 DNA sequence: TGTGCCAGCAGCCGAGAGGGGGGACAGAGGTACGAGCAGTACTTC. The chain uses TRBV7-9 and TRBJ2-7; tentatively, D is TRBD1 (7 bases). The V end lost 5 bases, the J end lost 4 bases, and 18 bases lay between the germline ends. Germline-derived CDR1 and CDR2 are SEHNR and FQNEAQ (reference sequence). The CDR3 length is 15 residues.

J is TRBJ2-7 and V is TRBV15; unclear D gene. This CDR3 is built from 15 residues. Trimming stripped 1 base from V and 2 bases from J, with 12 bases between. The germline V gene encodes CDR1 LNHNV and CDR2 YYDKDF (reference sequence). In nucleotides, the CDR3 is TGTGCCACCAGCAGAGGGGCAGGCCTGACCTACGAGCAGTACTTC. Protein sequence: CATSRGAGLTYEQYF.

In DNA form, the CDR3 reads TGTGCCAGCAGTTTACAGGGGAGCGGCTACGAGCAGTACTTC. Protein product: CASSLQGSGYEQYF. The chain joins TRBV2 to TRBJ2-7; TRBD1 matches 7 bases. Germline CDR1 and CDR2: SNHLY and FYNNEI. There are 14 residues in the CDR3. V was pared by 5 bases and J by 3 bases, with 7 bases of the junction left unmatched.

This rearrangement joins TRBV5-1 to TRBJ1-2, with TRBD1 matching 7 bases. The V gene end was trimmed by 0 bases and the J gene end by 4 bases; junction bases not matched to a gene: 15. The length of the CDR3 is 18 residues. Germline V gene sequence: CDR1 SGHRS, CDR2 YFSETQ. CDR3: CASSLGHLTGSLGYGYTF. CDR3 bases: TGCGCCAGCAGCTTGGGGCACTTGACAGGGTCGTTGGGCTATGGCTACACCTTC. The full variable domain, its missing parts supplied by reference TRBV5-1 and TRBJ1-2, is KAGVTQTPRYLIKTRGQQVTLSCSPISGHRSVSWYQQTPGQGLQFLFEYFSETQRNKGNFPGRFSGRQFSNSRSEMNVSTLELGDSALYLCASSLGHLTGSLGYGYTFGSGTRLTVV.

The rearrangement joins TRBV6-5 to TRBJ2-7, with a tentative D call TRBD2 (5 bases). V lost 2 bases, J lost 3 bases, and 17 bases lay in between. The CDR3 sequence is 16 residues long. In germline, CDR1 is MNHEY, CDR2 SVGAGI. The CDR3 region is CASSYLPRASGYEQYF. The CDR3 DNA follows: TGTGCCAGCAGTTACCTACCTAGAGCGAGCGGCTACGAGCAGTACTTC.

This sequence joins TRBV7-9 and TRBJ1-2; D might be TRBD1 (5 bases). Germline V gives CDR1 SEHNR, CDR2 FQNEAQ (reference sequence). The V gene lost 0 bases and the J gene lost 0 bases, with 11 bases spanning the gap. The CDR3 sequence is 16 residues long. The CDR3 DNA is TGTGCCAGCAGCTTAGCCCAGACAGCCTCTAACTATGGCTACACCTTC. This encodes CASSLAQTASNYGYTF.

The chain employs TRBV28 and TRBJ1-5; TRBD1 matches 12 bases. The CDR3 is 15 residues long. Germline V CDR1 and CDR2: MDHEN, SYDVKM. J was trimmed by 4 bases and V by 4 bases; bases with no gene match: 2. The DNA for the CDR3 is TGTGCCAGCAGTTCGGGACAGGGGGCAAATCAGCCCCAGCATTTT. Protein product: CASSSGQGANQPQHF.

The J gene is TRBJ2-7, the V gene TRBV12-1; TRBD1 is the table's D call and was not checked against the DNA. TRBV12-1 is noted as a pseudogene. There are 15 residues in the CDR3. CDR3 DNA: TGTGCCAGCAGCTTTGCCGACAGGGGATTCTACGAGCAGTACTTC. This gives the protein CASSFADRGFYEQYF.

The rearrangement links TRBV2 to TRBJ1-1; D unresolved. Germline V CDR1 and CDR2: SNHLY, FYNNEI. The CDR3 runs 15 residues. V was pared by 6 bases and J by 3 bases, with 17 bases between. In DNA form, the CDR3 reads TGTGCCAGCAGGGTTGGAGTAGAAAGCTACACTGAAGCTTTCTTT. Its translation is CASRVGVESYTEAFF. Based on the CDR3 plus reference TRBV2 and TRBJ1-1, the full variable domain is EPEVTQTPSHQVTQMGQEVILRCVPISNHLYFYWYRQILGQKVEFLVSFYNNEISEKSEIFDDQFSVERPDGSNFTLKIRSTKLEDSAMYFCASRVGVESYTEAFFGQGTRLTVV.

This clone was detected only once. The V call is TRBV6-6, the J call TRBJ2-7; perhaps TRBD2 as D (6 bases). The CDR3 runs 13 residues. Trimming shortened V by 8 bases and J by 9 bases, and 20 bases separated the two germline ends. Germline lookup yields CDR1 MNHNY and CDR2 SVGAGI (reference sequence). The CDR3 loop is CASEKLAMDGQYF. In DNA, the CDR3 is TGTGCCAGCGAGAAACTAGCCATGGATGGGCAGTACTTC.

This CDR3 reads CASVETLGKTQYF. The CDR3 DNA reads as TGTGCCAGTGTCGAGACACTAGGCAAGACCCAGTACTTC. V usage is TRBV19 and J usage is TRBJ2-5; D is perhaps TRBD2 (5 bases). Deletions cut 8 bases from V and 6 bases from J, with 16 bases between. CDR3 size: 13 residues. From germline, CDR1 is LNHDA and CDR2 SQIVND (reference sequence).

As regards this clone: The junction does not match germline at one end; this may be a read error. CDR3 DNA sequence: TGTGCTAGCAGCTCAATCACAGGGAAAAATCAGCCCCAGCATTTT. Translation gives CASSSITGKNQPQHF. This sequence joins TRBV7-7 and TRBJ1-5; D may be TRBD1 (6 bases). Germline V lookup: CDR1 SSHAT, CDR2 FNYEAQ (reference sequence). This CDR3 is 15 amino acids long.

The chain has TRBV5-4 and TRBJ1-3, with D maybe TRBD1 (6 bases). The V end lost 0 bases, the J end lost 4 bases, and 20 bases lay between the germline ends. Germline-derived CDR1 and CDR2 are SGHNT and YYREEE (reference sequence). The CDR3 length is 18 residues. The CDR3 DNA is TGTGCCAGCAGCTTGGGGATGACAGGCCCCGTCGTCGGAAACACCATATATTTT. This gives the protein CASSLGMTGPVVGNTIYF.

This chain links TRBV5-1 with TRBJ2-6; 7 bases map to TRBD1. Germline CDR1 reads SGHRS; CDR2 reads YFSETQ. CDR3 length equals 17 residues. Trimming at V came to 5 bases and at J to 0 bases, leaving 8 bases not matched to a gene. The CDR3 spells CASSTGTANSGANVLTF. The CDR3, as DNA: TGCGCCAGCAGTACCGGGACAGCGAACTCTGGGGCCAACGTCCTGACTTTC.

The CDR3 is CASSLALTAMNTEAFF. In nucleotides, the CDR3 is TGTGCCAGCAGCTTAGCGCTGACAGCCATGAACACTGAAGCTTTCTTT. The gene calls are TRBV11-1 and TRBJ1-1; weak D call: TRBD1 (5 bases). This CDR3 region has 16 residues. Per the germline V gene, CDR1 is SGHAT and CDR2 is FQDESV (reference sequence). The V and J ends lost 0 bases and 0 bases respectively, with 11 bases between them.

The chain combines TRBV7-9 with TRBJ1-2; TRBD1 agrees at 7 bases. This CDR3 spans 14 amino acids. V dropped 0 bases and J dropped 7; count of bases not matched to a gene: 5. CDR1 is SEHNR and CDR2 is FQNEAQ in the germline V gene (reference sequence). Here the CDR3 DNA reads TGTGCCAGCAGCTTAGCAACAGGGGATGTTGGCTACACCTTC. Translation: CASSLATGDVGYTF.

The rearrangement uses TRBV9 and TRBJ2-3; 7 bases are shared with TRBD1. Germline CDR1 reads SGDLS; CDR2 reads YYNGEE. The junction had 9 bases not matched to a gene; V was cut back by 0 bases and J by 2 bases. This CDR3 has 17 residues. The CDR3 region is CASSVGVEGAITDTQYF. CDR3 sequence (DNA): TGTGCCAGCAGCGTAGGGGTAGAGGGGGCGATCACAGATACGCAGTATTTT.

V gene TRBV6-1 combines with J gene TRBJ1-2, with D perhaps matching TRBD1 (5 bases). Trimming removed 2 bases at V and 8 bases at J, with 15 bases between. Germline CDR1 MNHNS, CDR2 SASEGT. The CDR3 extends over 14 amino acids. Written as DNA, the CDR3 is TGTGCCAGCAGTGAACTGGGGTCTGGGGGGGGCTACACCTTC. It is translated as CASSELGSGGGYTF.

The rearrangement links TRBV7-9 to TRBJ2-3; 11 bases fit TRBD2. The V gene end was trimmed by 10 bases and the J gene end by 9 bases; junction bases not matched to a gene: 12. Germline values: CDR1 SEHNR, CDR2 FQNEAQ (reference sequence). This CDR3 has 14 amino acids. CDR3 DNA: TGTGCCACCCTTGGGACTAGCGGTACGAGAACGCAGTATTTT. The encoded protein is CATLGTSGTRTQYF.

V gene TRBV7-8 combines with J gene TRBJ1-4; possible D gene TRBD1, 6 bases. The CDR3 is made up of 14 amino acids. Trimming took 4 bases from V and 8 from J, leaving 14 bases between them. The germline CDR1 and CDR2 sequences are SGHVS and FQNEAQ. The chain's CDR3 is CASSSSGGGEKLFF. The CDR3 region has the DNA TGTGCCAGCAGCTCATCGGGGGGGGGCGAAAAACTGTTTTTT.